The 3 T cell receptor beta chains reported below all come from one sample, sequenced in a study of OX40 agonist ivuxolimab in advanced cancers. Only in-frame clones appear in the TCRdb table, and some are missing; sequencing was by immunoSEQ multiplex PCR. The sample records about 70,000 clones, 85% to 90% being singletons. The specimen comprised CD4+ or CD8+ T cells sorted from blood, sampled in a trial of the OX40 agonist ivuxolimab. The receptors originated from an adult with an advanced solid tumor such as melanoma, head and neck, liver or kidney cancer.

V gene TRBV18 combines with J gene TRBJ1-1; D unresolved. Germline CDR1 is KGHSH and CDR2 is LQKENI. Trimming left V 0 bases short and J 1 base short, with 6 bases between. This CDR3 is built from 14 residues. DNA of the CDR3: TGTGCCAGCTCACCACCGATGACGAACACTGAAGCTTTCTTT. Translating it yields CASSPPMTNTEAFF.

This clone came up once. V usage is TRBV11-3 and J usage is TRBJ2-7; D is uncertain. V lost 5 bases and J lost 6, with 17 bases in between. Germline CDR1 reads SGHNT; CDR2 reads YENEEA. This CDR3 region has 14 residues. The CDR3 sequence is CASSVDGPSAEQYF. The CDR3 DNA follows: TGTGCCAGCAGCGTGGACGGACCCTCGGCCGAGCAGTACTTC.

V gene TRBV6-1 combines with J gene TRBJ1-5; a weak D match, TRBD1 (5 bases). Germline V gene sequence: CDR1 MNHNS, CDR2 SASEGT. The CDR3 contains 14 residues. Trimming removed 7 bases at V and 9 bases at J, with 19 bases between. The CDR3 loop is CASTRDAGARPQHF. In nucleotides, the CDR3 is TGTGCCAGCACCCGGGACGCAGGAGCTCGGCCCCAGCATTTT.